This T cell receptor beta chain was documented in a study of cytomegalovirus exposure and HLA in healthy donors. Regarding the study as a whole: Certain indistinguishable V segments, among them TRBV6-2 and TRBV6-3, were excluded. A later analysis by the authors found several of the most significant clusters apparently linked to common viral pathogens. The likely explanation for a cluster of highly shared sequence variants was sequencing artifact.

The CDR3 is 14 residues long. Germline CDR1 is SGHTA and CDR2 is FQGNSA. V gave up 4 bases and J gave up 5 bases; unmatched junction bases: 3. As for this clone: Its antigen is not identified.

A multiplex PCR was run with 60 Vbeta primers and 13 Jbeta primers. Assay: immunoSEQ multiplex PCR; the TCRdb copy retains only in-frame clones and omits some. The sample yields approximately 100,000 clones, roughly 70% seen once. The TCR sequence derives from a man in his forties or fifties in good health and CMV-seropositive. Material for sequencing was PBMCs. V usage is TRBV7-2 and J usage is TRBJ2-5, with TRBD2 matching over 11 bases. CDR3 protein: CASSSIAGGETQYF. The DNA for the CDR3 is TGTGCCAGCAGCTCGATAGCGGGAGGGGAGACCCAGTACTTC.